This TCR beta chain is from a study of OX40 agonist ivuxolimab in advanced cancers. Whole-study context: Patients' therapy was ivuxolimab, an antibody that acts as an agonist of OX40 (CD134). Study observations and caveats: On average, CD8+ T cells showed a greater number of expanded clones than CD4+. Normalized T-cell clonal expansion was also low in a subset of nonresponders.

Only in-frame clones appear in the TCRdb table, and some are missing; sequencing was by immunoSEQ multiplex PCR. This sample has over 50,000 clones, with roughly 88% found just once. With 0 bases removed from V and 5 bases from J, the gap between germline ends came to 16 bases. The CDR3 totals 16 residues. Germline lookup yields CDR1 WSHSY and CDR2 SAAADI. Autoimmune disease history or systemic immunosuppression disqualified patients. This clone appeared once. Its antigen is undetermined. This sequence was found in an adult with an advanced solid tumor such as melanoma, head and neck, liver or kidney cancer. The sequencing used CD4+ or CD8+ T cells sorted from blood, collected in a trial of the OX40 agonist ivuxolimab. The chain has TRBV10-2 and TRBJ1-2, with D tentatively TRBD1 (5 bases). The CDR3 DNA is TGCGCCAGCAGTGAGTCTGCAGGGCTTTTTGAGTATGGCTACACCTTC. This gives the protein CASSESAGLFEYGYTF.